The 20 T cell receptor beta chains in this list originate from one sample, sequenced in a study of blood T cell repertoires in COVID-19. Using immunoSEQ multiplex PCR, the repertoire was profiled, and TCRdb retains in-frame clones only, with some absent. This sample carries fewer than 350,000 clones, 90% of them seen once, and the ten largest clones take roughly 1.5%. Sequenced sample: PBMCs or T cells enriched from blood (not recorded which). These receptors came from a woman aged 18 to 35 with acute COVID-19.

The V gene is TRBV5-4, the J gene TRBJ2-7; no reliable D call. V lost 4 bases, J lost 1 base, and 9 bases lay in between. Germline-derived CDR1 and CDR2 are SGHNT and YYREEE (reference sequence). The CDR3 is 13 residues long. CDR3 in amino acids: CASSRLPSYEQYF. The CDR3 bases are TGTGCCAGCAGCCGGTTACCTTCCTACGAGCAGTACTTC.

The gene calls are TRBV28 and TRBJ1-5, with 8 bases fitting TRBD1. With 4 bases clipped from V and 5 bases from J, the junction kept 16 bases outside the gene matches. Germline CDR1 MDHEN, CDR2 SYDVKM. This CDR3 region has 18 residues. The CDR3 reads CASSSEGVSGTGYQPQHF. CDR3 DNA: TGTGCCAGCAGTTCTGAGGGGGTTTCCGGGACAGGTTATCAGCCCCAGCATTTT.

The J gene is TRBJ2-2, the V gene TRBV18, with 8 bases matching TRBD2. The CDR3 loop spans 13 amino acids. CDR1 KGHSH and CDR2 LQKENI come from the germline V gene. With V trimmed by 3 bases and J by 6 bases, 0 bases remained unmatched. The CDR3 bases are TGTGCCAGCTCACCGGGACTAGCCGGGGAGCTGTTTTTT. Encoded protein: CASSPGLAGELFF.

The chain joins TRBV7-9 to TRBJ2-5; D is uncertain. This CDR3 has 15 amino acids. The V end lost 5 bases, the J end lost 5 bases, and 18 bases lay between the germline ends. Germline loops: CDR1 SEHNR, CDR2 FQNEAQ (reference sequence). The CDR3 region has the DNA TGTGCCAGCAGCGCCGCCGTGCCCGCCGGGGAGACCCAGTACTTC. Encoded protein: CASSAAVPAGETQYF.

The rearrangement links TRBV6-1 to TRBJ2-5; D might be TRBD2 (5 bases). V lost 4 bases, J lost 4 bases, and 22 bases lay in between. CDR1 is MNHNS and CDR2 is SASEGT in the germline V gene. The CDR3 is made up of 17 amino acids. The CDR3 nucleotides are TGTGCCAGCAGTGGAGGGTTAAGACGGTACCCCGGAGAGACCCAGTACTTC. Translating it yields CASSGGLRRYPGETQYF.

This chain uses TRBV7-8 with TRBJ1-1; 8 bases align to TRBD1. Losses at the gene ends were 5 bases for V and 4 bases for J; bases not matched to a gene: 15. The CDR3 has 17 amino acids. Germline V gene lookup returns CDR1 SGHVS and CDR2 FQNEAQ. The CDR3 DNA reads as TGTGCCAGCAGCGCGGGGACAGGTAGAGAGCGGGGCACTGAAGCTTTCTTT. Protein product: CASSAGTGRERGTEAFF.

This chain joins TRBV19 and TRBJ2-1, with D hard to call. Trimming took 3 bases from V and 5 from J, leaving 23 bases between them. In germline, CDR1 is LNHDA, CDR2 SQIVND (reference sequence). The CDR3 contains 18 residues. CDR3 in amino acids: CASSIETVGLVWHNEQFF. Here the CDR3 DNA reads TGTGCCAGTAGTATCGAGACCGTCGGGTTAGTTTGGCACAATGAGCAGTTCTTC.

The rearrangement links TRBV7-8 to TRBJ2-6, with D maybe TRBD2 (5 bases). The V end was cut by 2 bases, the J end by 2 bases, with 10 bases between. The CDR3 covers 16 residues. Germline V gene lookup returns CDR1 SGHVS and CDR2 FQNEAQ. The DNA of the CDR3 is TGTGCCAGCAGCTTAATGAGGGATCCTGGGGCCAACGTCCTGACTTTC. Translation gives CASSLMRDPGANVLTF.

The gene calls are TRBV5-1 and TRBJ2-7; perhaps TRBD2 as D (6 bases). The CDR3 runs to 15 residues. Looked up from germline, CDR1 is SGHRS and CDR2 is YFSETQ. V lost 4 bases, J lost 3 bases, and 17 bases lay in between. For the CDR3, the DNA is TGCGCCAGCAGCCCCTCGAGCGGGCAGCTCTACGAGCAGTACTTC. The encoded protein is CASSPSSGQLYEQYF.

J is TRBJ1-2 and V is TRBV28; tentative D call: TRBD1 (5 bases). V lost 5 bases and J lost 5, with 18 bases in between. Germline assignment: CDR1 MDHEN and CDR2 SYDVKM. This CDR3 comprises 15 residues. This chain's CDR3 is CASSAVRGNGYGYTF. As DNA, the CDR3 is TGTGCCAGCAGTGCCGTTAGGGGAAACGGGTATGGCTACACCTTC.

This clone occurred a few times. The CDR3 is CASERREGRWETQYF. The CDR3 bases are TGTGCCAGCGAGAGGCGGGAGGGCCGTTGGGAGACCCAGTACTTC. The chain recombines TRBV7-9 with TRBJ2-5; the match to TRBD2 covers 9 bases. CDR3 length: 15 amino acids. Per germline, CDR1 SEHNR and CDR2 FQNEAQ (reference sequence). V was pared by 8 bases and J by 5 bases, with 12 bases of the junction left unmatched. Full variable domain (missing parts from reference TRBV7-9 and TRBJ2-5): DTGVSQNPRHKITKRGQNVTFRCDPISEHNRLYWYRQTLGQGPEFLTYFQNEAQLEKSRLLSDRFSAERPKGSFSTLEIQRTEQGDSAMYLCASERREGRWETQYFGPGTRLLVL.

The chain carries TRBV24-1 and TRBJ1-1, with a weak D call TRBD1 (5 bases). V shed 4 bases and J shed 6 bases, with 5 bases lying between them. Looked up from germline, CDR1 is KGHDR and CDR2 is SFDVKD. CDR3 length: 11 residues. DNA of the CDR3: TGTGCCACCAGTGAAGGGGCTGAAGCTTTCTTT. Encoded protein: CATSEGAEAFF.

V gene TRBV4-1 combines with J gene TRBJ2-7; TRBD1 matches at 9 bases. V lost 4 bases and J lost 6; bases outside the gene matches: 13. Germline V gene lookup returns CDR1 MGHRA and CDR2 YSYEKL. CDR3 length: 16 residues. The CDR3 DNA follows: TGCGCCAGCAGCCGCACAACCGGGACAGGGTCATCCGAGCAGTACTTC. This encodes CASSRTTGTGSSEQYF.

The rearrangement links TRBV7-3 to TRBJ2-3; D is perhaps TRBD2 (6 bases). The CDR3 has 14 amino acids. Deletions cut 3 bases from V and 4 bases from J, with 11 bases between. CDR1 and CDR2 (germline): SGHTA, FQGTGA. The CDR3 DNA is TGTGCCAGCAGCTTCGGGGGATTTTCAGATACGCAGTATTTT. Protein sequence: CASSFGGFSDTQYF. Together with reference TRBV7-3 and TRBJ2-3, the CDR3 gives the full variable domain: GAGVSQTPSNKVTEKGKYVELRCDPISGHTALYWYRQSLGQGPEFLIYFQGTGAADDSGLPNDRFFAVRPEGSVSTLKIQRTERGDSAVYLCASSFGGFSDTQYFGPGTRLTVL.

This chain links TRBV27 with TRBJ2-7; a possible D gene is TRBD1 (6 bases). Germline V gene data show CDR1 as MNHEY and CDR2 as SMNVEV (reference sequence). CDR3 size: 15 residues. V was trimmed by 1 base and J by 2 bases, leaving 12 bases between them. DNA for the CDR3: TGTGCCAGCAGTTTATGGGCAGGGGTCGCCTACGAGCAGTACTTC. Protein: CASSLWAGVAYEQYF.

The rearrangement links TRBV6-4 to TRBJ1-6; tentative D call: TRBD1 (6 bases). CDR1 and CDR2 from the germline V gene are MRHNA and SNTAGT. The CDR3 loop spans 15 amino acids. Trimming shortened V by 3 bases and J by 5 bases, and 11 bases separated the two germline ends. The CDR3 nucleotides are TGTGCCAGCAGTGAGCACCAGGGGAATAATTCACCCCTCCACTTT. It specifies CASSEHQGNNSPLHF.

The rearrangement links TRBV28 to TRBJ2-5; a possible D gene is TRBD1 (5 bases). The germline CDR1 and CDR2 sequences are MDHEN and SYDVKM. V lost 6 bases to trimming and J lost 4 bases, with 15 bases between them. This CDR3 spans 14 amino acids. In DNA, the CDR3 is TGTGCCAGCAGCCCTGACAGTAGTGCAGAGACCCAGTACTTC. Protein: CASSPDSSAETQYF. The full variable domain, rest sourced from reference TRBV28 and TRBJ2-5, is DVKVTQSSRYLVKRTGEKVFLECVQDMDHENMFWYRQDPGLGLRLIYFSYDVKMKEKGDIPEGYSVSREKKERFSLILESASTNQTSMYLCASSPDSSAETQYFGPGTRLLVL.

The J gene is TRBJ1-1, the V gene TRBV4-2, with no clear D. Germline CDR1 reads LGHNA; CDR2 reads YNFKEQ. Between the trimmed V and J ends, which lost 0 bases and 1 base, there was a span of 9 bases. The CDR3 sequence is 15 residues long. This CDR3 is CASSQDSRGNTEAFF. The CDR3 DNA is TGTGCCAGCAGCCAAGATTCTCGGGGGAACACTGAAGCTTTCTTT.

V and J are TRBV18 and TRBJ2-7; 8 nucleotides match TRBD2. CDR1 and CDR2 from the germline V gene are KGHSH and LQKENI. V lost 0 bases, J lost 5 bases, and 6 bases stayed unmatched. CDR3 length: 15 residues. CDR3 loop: CASSPPGSGSNEQYF. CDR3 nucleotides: TGTGCCAGCTCACCACCCGGCAGCGGGAGCAACGAGCAGTACTTC.

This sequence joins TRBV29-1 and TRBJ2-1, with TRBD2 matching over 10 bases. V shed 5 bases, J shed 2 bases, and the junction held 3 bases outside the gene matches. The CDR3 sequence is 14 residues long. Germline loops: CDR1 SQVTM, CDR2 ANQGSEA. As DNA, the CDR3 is TGCAGCGTTAAAGGACTAGCGGCCTACAATGAGCAGTTCTTC. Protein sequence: CSVKGLAAYNEQFF.